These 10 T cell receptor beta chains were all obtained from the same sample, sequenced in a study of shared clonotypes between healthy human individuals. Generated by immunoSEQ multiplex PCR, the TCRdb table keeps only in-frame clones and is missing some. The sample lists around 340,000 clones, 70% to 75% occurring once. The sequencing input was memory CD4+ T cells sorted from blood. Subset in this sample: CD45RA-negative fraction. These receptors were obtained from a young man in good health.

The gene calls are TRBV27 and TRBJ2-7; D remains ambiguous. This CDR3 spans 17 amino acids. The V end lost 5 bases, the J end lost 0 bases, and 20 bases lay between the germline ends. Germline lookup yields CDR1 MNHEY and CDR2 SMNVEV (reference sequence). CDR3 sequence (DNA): TGTGCCAGCAGTCCCTACTCCTTAGAGGCCCTCTCCTACGAGCAGTACTTC. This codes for CASSPYSLEALSYEQYF.

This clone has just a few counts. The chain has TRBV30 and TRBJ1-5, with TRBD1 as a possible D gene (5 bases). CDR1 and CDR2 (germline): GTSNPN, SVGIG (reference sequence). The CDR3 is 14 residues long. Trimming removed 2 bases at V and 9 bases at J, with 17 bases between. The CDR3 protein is CAWSPDSQTMPQHF. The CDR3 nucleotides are TGTGCCTGGAGTCCCGACAGCCAAACGATGCCCCAGCATTTT.

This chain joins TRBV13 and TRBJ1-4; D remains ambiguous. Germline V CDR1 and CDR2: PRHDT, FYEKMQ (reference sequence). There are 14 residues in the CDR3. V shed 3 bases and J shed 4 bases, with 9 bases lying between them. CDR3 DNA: TGTGCCAGCAGCTTGGTAGCGAATAATGAAAAACTGTTTTTT. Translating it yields CASSLVANNEKLFF. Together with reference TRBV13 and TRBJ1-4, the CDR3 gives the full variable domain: AAGVIQSPRHLIKEKRETATLKCYPIPRHDTVYWYQQGPGQDPQFLISFYEKMQSDKGSIPDRFSAQQFSDYHSELNMSSLELGDSALYFCASSLVANNEKLFFGSGTQLSVL.

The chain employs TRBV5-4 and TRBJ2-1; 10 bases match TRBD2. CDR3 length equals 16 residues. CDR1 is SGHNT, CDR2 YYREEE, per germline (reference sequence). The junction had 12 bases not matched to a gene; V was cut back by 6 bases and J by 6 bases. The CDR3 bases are TGTGCCAGCACCCGACGAGCGGGAGGGCGTTTCAATGAGCAGTTCTTC. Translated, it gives CASTRRAGGRFNEQFF.

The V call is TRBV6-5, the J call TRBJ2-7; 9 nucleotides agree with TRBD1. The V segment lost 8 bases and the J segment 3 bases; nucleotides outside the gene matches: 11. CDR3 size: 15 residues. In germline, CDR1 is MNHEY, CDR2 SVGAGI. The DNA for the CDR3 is TGTGCCAGCTCTTCACCGGGACAGGGTCTCTACGAGCAGTACTTC. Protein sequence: CASSSPGQGLYEQYF.

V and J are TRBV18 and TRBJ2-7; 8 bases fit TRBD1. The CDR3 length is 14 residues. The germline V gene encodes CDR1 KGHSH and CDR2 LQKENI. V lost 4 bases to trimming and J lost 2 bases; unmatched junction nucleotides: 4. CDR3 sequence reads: CASSQTGAPYEQYF. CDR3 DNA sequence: TGTGCCAGCTCACAGACAGGGGCCCCCTACGAGCAGTACTTC.

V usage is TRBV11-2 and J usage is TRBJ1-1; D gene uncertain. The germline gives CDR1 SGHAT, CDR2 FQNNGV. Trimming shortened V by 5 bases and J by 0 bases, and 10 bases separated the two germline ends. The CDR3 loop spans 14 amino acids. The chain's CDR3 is CASSPAYVNTEAFF. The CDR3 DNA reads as TGTGCCAGCAGCCCAGCGTATGTGAACACTGAAGCTTTCTTT.

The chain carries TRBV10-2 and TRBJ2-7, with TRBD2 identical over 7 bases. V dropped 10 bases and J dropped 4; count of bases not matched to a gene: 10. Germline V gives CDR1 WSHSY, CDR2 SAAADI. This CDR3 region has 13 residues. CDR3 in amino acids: CATTSGAGYEQYF. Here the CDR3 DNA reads TGCGCCACCACAAGCGGGGCGGGATACGAGCAGTACTTC.

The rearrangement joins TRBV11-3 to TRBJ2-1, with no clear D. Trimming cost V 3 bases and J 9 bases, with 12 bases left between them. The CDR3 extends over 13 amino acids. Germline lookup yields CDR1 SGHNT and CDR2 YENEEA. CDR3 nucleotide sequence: TGTGCCAGCAGCTTTATGATGGATGCTGAGCAGTTCTTC. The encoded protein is CASSFMMDAEQFF.

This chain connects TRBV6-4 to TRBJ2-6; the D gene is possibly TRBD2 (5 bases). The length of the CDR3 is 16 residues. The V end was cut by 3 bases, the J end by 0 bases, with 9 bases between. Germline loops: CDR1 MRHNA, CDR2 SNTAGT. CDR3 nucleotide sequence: TGTGCCAGCAGTGATCTGGGGAGCTCTGGGGCCAACGTCCTGACTTTC. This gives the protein CASSDLGSSGANVLTF.